This passage covers 25 T cell receptor beta chains from one sample sequenced in a study of T cells in Graves' hyperthyroidism and ophthalmopathy (dated by TCRdb to the late 2010s). The method behind the library was multiplex PCR. Instrument on record: Illumina HiSeq 2000. The TCR beta CDR3 regions were amplified from the RNA transcripts. The TCR CDR3 was subjected to a first round of RT-PCR using the HTBI primer set and the Qiagen OneStep RT-PCR kit. TCRdb reworked the public reads: Q25 trimming with fastp, MiXCR clone assembly, productive beta chains retained. Rows with one shared CDR3 protein collapse into an entry with the most common genes and DNA. The sample table records some 550,000 distinct CDR3 sequences; around 15% of these occur just once. Clones ranked in the top ten supply roughly 3.5% of the sample. The sequenced material came from blood. The receptors stem from a woman between 35 and 50 years old with Graves' ophthalmopathy.

This clonotype has a count of ten or more. At one end the junction does not follow the germline gene, possibly because of a read error. V and J are TRBV5-1 and TRBJ2-7; 11 bases are shared with TRBD2. The CDR3 runs to 15 residues. Germline lookup yields CDR1 SGHRS and CDR2 YFSETQ. The CDR3 DNA is TGTGCCAGCAGTTTAACTAGCGGGGGCTCCTACGAGCAGTACTTC. This sequence encodes CASSLTSGGSYEQYF.

This chain links TRBV5-5 with TRBJ2-5; D is ambiguous. Trimming cost V 0 bases and J 6 bases, with 9 bases left between them. Looked up from germline, CDR1 is SGHKS and CDR2 is YYEKEE (reference sequence). This CDR3 is 13 amino acids long. The CDR3 DNA reads TGTGCCAGCAGCTTGGAGCCGCAGAAGACCCAGTACTTC. Its translation is CASSLEPQKTQYF.

This clonotype was counted at least ten times. The rearrangement links TRBV30 to TRBJ2-1, with TRBD2 identical over 9 bases. The CDR3 length is 15 residues. V was clipped by 0 bases and J by 9 bases; unmatched bases: 9. The germline V gene encodes CDR1 GTSNPN and CDR2 SVGIG (reference sequence). CDR3 protein: CAWSVRGRVKAEQFF. CDR3 bases: TGTGCCTGGAGTGTACGCGGGAGGGTGAAAGCTGAGCAGTTCTTC.

This clonotype came up a few times. This CDR3 is CATLGGVGKDPYGYTF. The CDR3 DNA sequence: TGTGCCACCCTCGGCGGGGTGGGTAAGGACCCCTATGGCTACACCTTC. This chain links TRBV28 with TRBJ1-2; no clear D gene. V lost 10 bases, J lost 4 bases, and 25 bases lay in between. This CDR3 contains 16 residues. Looked up from germline, CDR1 is MDHEN and CDR2 is SYDVKM.

This chain connects TRBV9 to TRBJ2-3; D is unresolved. This CDR3 contains 14 residues. V lost 3 bases, J lost 5 bases, and 13 bases lay in between. The germline CDR1 and CDR2 sequences are SGDLS and YYNGEE. The CDR3 here is CASSAHITEDTQYF. The CDR3, as DNA: TGTGCCAGCAGCGCACACATTACCGAAGATACGCAGTATTTT.

This clonotype was seen at least ten times. This chain connects TRBV28 to TRBJ2-7; D call uncertain. This CDR3 region has 14 residues. Per germline, CDR1 MDHEN and CDR2 SYDVKM. Between the trimmed V and J ends, which lost 1 base and 0 bases, there was a span of 7 bases. The chain's CDR3 is CASSLLGVSYEQYF. For the CDR3, the DNA is TGTGCCAGCAGTTTATTAGGCGTCTCCTACGAGCAGTACTTC.

The rearrangement joins TRBV18 to TRBJ1-2, with D unresolved. The CDR3 totals 13 residues. With 2 bases removed from V and 6 bases from J, the gap between germline ends came to 10 bases. CDR1 KGHSH and CDR2 LQKENI come from the germline V gene. The CDR3 nucleotides read TGTGCCAGCTCACCAGGGCAACGGGATGGCTACACCTTC. Its protein is CASSPGQRDGYTF.

Comment on this clonotype: A much larger clone sits a single nucleotide away, making a read error possible. The chain combines TRBV12-3 or TRBV12-4 with TRBJ1-1; perhaps TRBD1 as D (5 bases). Trimming took 6 bases from V and 4 from J, leaving 12 bases between them. This CDR3 is built from 13 residues. As DNA, the CDR3 is TGTGCCAGCAGCTCCGGCAGGGCCACTGAAGCTTTCTTT. Translation gives CASSSGRATEAFF.

The rearrangement joins TRBV19 to TRBJ2-7, with 9 bases that match TRBD1. CDR1 is LNHDA and CDR2 is SQIVND in the germline V gene (reference sequence). This CDR3 is 15 amino acids long. The V segment lost 5 bases and the J segment 3 bases; nucleotides outside the gene matches: 8. The CDR3 region is CASSAQRGQGYEQYF. DNA for the CDR3: TGTGCCAGTAGTGCACAGCGGGGACAGGGCTACGAGCAGTACTTC.

This chain uses TRBV7-2 with TRBJ2-4, with TRBD1 matching 8 bases. The CDR3 loop spans 16 amino acids. Trimming removed 3 bases from V and 9 bases from J; junction bases left unmatched: 13. Per germline, CDR1 SGHTA and CDR2 FQGNSA. The CDR3 DNA is TGTGCCAGCAGCTTGGGACCGACAGGGGATCACGGCATTCAGTACTTC. It encodes CASSLGPTGDHGIQYF.

This clonotype appeared many times. The chain carries TRBV28 and TRBJ2-7; 7 bases are shared with TRBD1. The CDR3 spans 14 residues. The V and J ends lost 5 bases and 3 bases, in that order; junction bases with no gene match: 7. In germline, CDR1 is MDHEN, CDR2 SYDVKM. The CDR3 reads CASSRGGFGYEQYF. The CDR3 coding sequence is TGTGCCAGCAGTAGAGGGGGCTTCGGCTACGAGCAGTACTTC.

The V gene is TRBV16, the J gene TRBJ1-5; D gene uncertain. The CDR3 is made up of 14 amino acids. The germline CDR1 and CDR2 sequences are KGHSY and FQNENV. V lost 0 bases to trimming and J lost 5 bases, with 8 bases between them. The CDR3 is CASSQSMEDQPQHF. The CDR3 DNA reads as TGTGCCAGCAGCCAATCGATGGAGGATCAGCCCCAGCATTTT. The full variable domain, completed using reference TRBV16 and TRBJ1-5, is GEEVAQTPKHLVRGEGQKAKLYCAPIKGHSYVFWYQQVLKNEFKFLISFQNENVFDETGMPKERFSAKCLPNSPCSLEIQATKLEDSAVYFCASSQSMEDQPQHFGDGTRLSIL.

J is TRBJ2-5 and V is TRBV9; possibly TRBD2 for D (5 bases). Germline loops: CDR1 SGDLS, CDR2 YYNGEE. The CDR3 is 16 residues long. Trimming stripped 0 bases from V and 7 bases from J, with 19 bases between. The CDR3 DNA reads as TGTGCCAGCAGCGTAGAGGTGGGGTCGAGGGCCGGGACCCAGTACTTC. The encoded protein is CASSVEVGSRAGTQYF.

This chain links TRBV12-3 or TRBV12-4 with TRBJ2-5; 8 nucleotides match TRBD2. The CDR3 is 18 residues long. Trimming cost V 8 bases and J 1 base; bases outside gene matches: 18. The CDR3 coding sequence is TGTGCCAGCGCCTTAGCCGAGCGGGGGTGGGCCTTCCAAGAGACCCAGTACTTC. Translating it yields CASALAERGWAFQETQYF.

This chain joins TRBV7-9 and TRBJ1-1, with 7 bases identical to TRBD1. The germline gives CDR1 SEHNR, CDR2 FQNEAQ (reference sequence). With 3 bases clipped from V and 5 bases from J, the junction kept 6 bases outside the gene matches. This CDR3 has 14 amino acids. DNA of the CDR3: TGTGCCAGCAGCTTCCGACAGGGAAAGACTGAAGCTTTCTTT. It yields the protein CASSFRQGKTEAFF. Supplemented by reference TRBV7-9 and TRBJ1-1, the full variable domain reads DTGVSQNPRHKITKRGQNVTFRCDPISEHNRLYWYRQTLGQGPEFLTYFQNEAQLEKSRLLSDRFSAERPKGSFSTLEIQRTEQGDSAMYLCASSFRQGKTEAFFGQGTRLTVV.

This chain joins TRBV13 and TRBJ1-1, with D possibly matching TRBD1 (5 bases). CDR1 is PRHDT and CDR2 is FYEKMQ in the germline V gene (reference sequence). The ends were cut back, 10 bases at V and 4 bases at J, with 13 bases in the middle. This CDR3 contains 12 residues. The CDR3 sequence: CATRQGVTEAFF. DNA for the CDR3: TGTGCCACCCGGCAGGGTGTCACTGAAGCTTTCTTT.

CDR3 bases: TGTGCCAGCAGACGGTACACTGAAGCTTTCTTT. The encoded protein is CASRRYTEAFF. The chain is built from TRBV25-1 and TRBJ1-1; no definite D call. Per the germline V gene, CDR1 is MGHDK and CDR2 is SYGVNS. The ends were cut back, 6 bases at V and 3 bases at J, with 5 bases in the middle. The CDR3 extends over 11 amino acids.

This clonotype was detected ten times or more. J is TRBJ2-2 and V is TRBV11-2, with D hard to call. The germline gives CDR1 SGHAT, CDR2 FQNNGV. V gave up 4 bases and J gave up 5 bases, with 5 bases separating them. CDR3 length: 12 residues. Written as DNA, the CDR3 is TGTGCCAGCAGCTCGACGACCGGGGAGCTGTTTTTT. Its translation is CASSSTTGELFF.

This clonotype appeared many times. This rearrangement joins TRBV2 to TRBJ2-3; a weak D match, TRBD1 (5 bases). V was shortened by 3 bases and J by 4 bases, with 20 bases between the two germline ends. This CDR3 is built from 17 residues. Germline CDR1 and CDR2: SNHLY and FYNNEI. The CDR3 sequence: CASSDGGARSSADTQYF. For the CDR3, the DNA is TGTGCCAGCAGTGACGGTGGGGCTCGCTCATCCGCAGATACGCAGTATTTT.

This clonotype was found many times. The chain uses TRBV5-1 and TRBJ2-1; TRBD1 is a possible D gene (5 bases). The ends were cut back, 4 bases at V and 2 bases at J, with 13 bases in the middle. This CDR3 region has 15 residues. The germline V gene encodes CDR1 SGHRS and CDR2 YFSETQ. The CDR3 sequence: CASSPLDITYNEQFF. CDR3 sequence (DNA): TGCGCCAGCAGCCCCTTGGACATTACCTACAATGAGCAGTTCTTC. The entire variable domain, with the rest obtained from reference TRBV5-1 and TRBJ2-1, is as follows: KAGVTQTPRYLIKTRGQQVTLSCSPISGHRSVSWYQQTPGQGLQFLFEYFSETQRNKGNFPGRFSGRQFSNSRSEMNVSTLELGDSALYLCASSPLDITYNEQFFGPGTRLTVL.

This clonotype was seen many times. The rearrangement uses TRBV6-1 and TRBJ2-1; D is perhaps TRBD1 or TRBD2 (5 bases each). The CDR3 contains 14 residues. V was clipped by 4 bases and J by 5 bases, with 12 bases between them. Germline V lookup: CDR1 MNHNS, CDR2 SASEGT. CDR3 sequence: CASSALGENNEQFF. CDR3 nucleotides: TGTGCCAGCAGTGCCTTGGGGGAGAACAATGAGCAGTTCTTC.

This rearrangement joins TRBV29-1 to TRBJ1-1; D possibly corresponds to TRBD1 (6 bases). Trimming pared 2 bases from V and 2 bases from J, leaving 9 bases between. Germline V gene lookup returns CDR1 SQVTM and CDR2 ANQGSEA. The CDR3 sequence is 13 residues long. The DNA for the CDR3 is TGCAGCGTTGAAAGGACAGCCAACACTGAAGCTTTCTTT. Translation gives CSVERTANTEAFF.

This clonotype has only a few counts. The rearrangement uses TRBV20-1 and TRBJ2-7, with 12 bases fitting TRBD2. CDR3 length equals 19 residues. The V gene end was trimmed by 6 bases and the J gene end by 5 bases; junction bases not matched to a gene: 23. Germline assignment: CDR1 DFQATT and CDR2 SNEGSKA (reference sequence). The CDR3 nucleotides read TGCAGTGCCCCACACCTAGATCCCGGACTAGCGGGGACCATAGACGAGCAGTACTTC. Its protein is CSAPHLDPGLAGTIDEQYF.

This clonotype was seen ten or more times. This chain uses TRBV11-3 with TRBJ2-1, with D possibly matching TRBD1 (6 bases). CDR1 is SGHNT, CDR2 YENEEA, per germline. V lost 5 bases and J 7 bases, leaving 12 bases between the germline ends. CDR3 length: 13 amino acids. CDR3 loop: CASSEVGANEQFF. The CDR3 DNA reads TGTGCCAGCAGCGAGGTGGGGGCTAATGAGCAGTTCTTC.

In its sample, this clonotype was seen many times. The chain combines TRBV28 with TRBJ2-7, with TRBD1 matching 8 bases. The trim removed 5 bases at V and 3 bases at J, leaving 9 bases unmatched. This CDR3 spans 15 amino acids. In germline, CDR1 is MDHEN, CDR2 SYDVKM. This CDR3 is CASSGGTGSSYEQYF. The CDR3 DNA is TGTGCCAGCAGTGGGGGGACAGGTAGTAGCTACGAGCAGTACTTC.